This entry lists 13 T cell receptor beta chains sequenced from one sample in a study of identical twins. One entry per CDR3 protein results from TCRdb running MiXCR on the 5' RACE reads. The sample lists some 460,000 distinct CDR3 sequences, 12% to 15% seen once, with around 0.52% in the top ten. A further study also used this sample, focusing on yellow fever vaccine responses in identical twins.

The sequencing input was CD4+ T cells sorted from blood. These receptors were taken from a woman under 30 in good health.

The chain employs TRBV6-5 and TRBJ2-1, with 13 bases that match TRBD2. The CDR3 consists of 14 residues. CDR1 MNHEY and CDR2 SVGAGI come from the germline V gene. With 4 bases clipped from V and 10 bases from J, the junction kept 4 bases outside the gene matches. DNA for the CDR3: TGTGCCAGCAGTTTTCAGGGACTAGCGGGAGAGCAGTTCTTC. Its protein product is CASSFQGLAGEQFF.

This sequence joins TRBV28 and TRBJ1-3; D uncertain. Trimming removed 7 bases at V and 2 bases at J, with 15 bases between. CDR3 size: 15 residues. Germline-derived CDR1 and CDR2 are MDHEN and SYDVKM. The CDR3 sequence: CASTSPRGAGNTIYF. Here the CDR3 DNA reads TGTGCCAGCACCTCCCCCCGGGGTGCTGGAAACACCATATATTTT.

The V gene is TRBV6-5, the J gene TRBJ2-3, with D hard to call. V was trimmed by 6 bases and J by 6 bases, leaving 7 bases between them. The CDR3 loop spans 11 amino acids. Per germline, CDR1 MNHEY and CDR2 SVGAGI. As DNA, the CDR3 is TGTGCCAGCAGCAACGGGGATACGCAGTATTTT. This encodes CASSNGDTQYF.

This clonotype has ten or more counts. This chain joins TRBV10-2 and TRBJ2-5, with 12 positions matching TRBD2. The CDR3 runs 14 residues. Germline trimming cut 6 bases from V and 5 bases from J; bases unmatched to any gene: 4. Germline V lookup: CDR1 WSHSY, CDR2 SAAADI. The CDR3, as DNA: TGCGCCAGCAGGACTAGCGGGAGTAAGGAGACCCAGTACTTC. It codes for CASRTSGSKETQYF.

V gene TRBV28 combines with J gene TRBJ1-2; no reliable D call. The CDR3 is 13 residues long. Trimming stripped 5 bases from V and 2 bases from J, with 9 bases between. Germline CDR1 reads MDHEN; CDR2 reads SYDVKM. CDR3 region: CASSPAPNYGYTF. CDR3 bases: TGTGCCAGCAGTCCCGCGCCGAACTATGGCTACACCTTC.

The chain uses TRBV11-1 and TRBJ2-1; D might be TRBD2 (6 bases). Germline V gene lookup returns CDR1 SGHAT and CDR2 FQDESV (reference sequence). V was cut by 3 bases and J by 1 base, with 25 bases left in between. This CDR3 spans 20 amino acids. In DNA, the CDR3 is TGTGCCAGCAGCTTGACCCAAATCGCCCGGAGGGACTTATCCTACAATGAGCAGTTCTTC. The encoded protein is CASSLTQIARRDLSYNEQFF.

The CDR3 sequence is CSVEDLGGTEAFF. In nucleotides, the CDR3 is TGCAGCGTTGAAGATCTGGGTGGGACTGAAGCTTTCTTT. The gene calls are TRBV29-1 and TRBJ1-1; no clear D. The CDR3 covers 13 residues. The V and J ends lost 0 bases and 5 bases respectively, with 10 bases between them. Germline V gene sequence: CDR1 SQVTM, CDR2 ANQGSEA.

The J gene is TRBJ1-6, the V gene TRBV12-3 or TRBV12-4, with D unresolved. The CDR3 is 15 amino acids. V lost 6 bases to trimming and J lost 10 bases, with 19 bases between them. The CDR3 DNA sequence: TGTGCCAGCAGCCTCTACGGGGTACGAAGCTCACCCCTCCACTTT. Translation gives CASSLYGVRSSPLHF.

This chain connects TRBV4-2 to TRBJ1-1, with 10 bases lining up with TRBD1. The CDR3 is made up of 16 amino acids. Germline V gene sequence: CDR1 LGHNA, CDR2 YNFKEQ. With V trimmed by 0 bases and J by 8 bases, 9 bases remained unmatched. Written as DNA, the CDR3 is TGTGCCAGCAGCCAAGACCTCGGGACAGGGGTCTACGAAGCTTTCTTT. As protein: CASSQDLGTGVYEAFF.

The chain is built from TRBV7-2 and TRBJ2-3; 10 bases match TRBD1. The trim removed 5 bases at V and 7 bases at J, leaving 12 bases unmatched. The CDR3 runs to 16 residues. CDR1 and CDR2 from the germline V gene are SGHTA and FQGNSA. The CDR3 region is CASSRGSGTGANTQYF. DNA for the CDR3: TGTGCCAGCAGCCGCGGGTCCGGGACAGGGGCGAATACGCAGTATTTT.

This clonotype was found a few times. The chain couples TRBV29-1 to TRBJ2-7; 10 nucleotides agree with TRBD1. CDR3 length: 14 residues. Germline trimming cut 7 bases from V and 6 bases from J; bases unmatched to any gene: 12. CDR1 is SQVTM and CDR2 is ANQGSEA in the germline V gene. The CDR3 coding sequence is TGCAGCGCCGGGACAGGGGCCCCTTGGGGCGAGCAGTACTTC. Protein product: CSAGTGAPWGEQYF.

This clonotype was counted at least ten times. The chain uses TRBV7-2 and TRBJ2-5, with 10 bases lining up with TRBD2. Germline trimming cut 1 base from V and 5 bases from J; bases unmatched to any gene: 7. This CDR3 contains 16 residues. Germline CDR1 SGHTA, CDR2 FQGNSA. DNA for the CDR3: TGTGCCAGCAGCTTAGTAGCTAGCGGGAGTGGGGAGACCCAGTACTTC. Amino acid sequence: CASSLVASGSGETQYF.

A few counts support this clonotype. The gene calls are TRBV6-2 or TRBV6-3 and TRBJ2-7, with 12 positions matching TRBD2. Germline CDR1 MNHEY, CDR2 SVGEGT. Trimming cost V 5 bases and J 6 bases; bases outside gene matches: 20. The CDR3 sequence is 19 residues long. CDR3 loop: CASSEGRGSGLAGPPEQYF. CDR3 sequence (DNA): TGTGCCAGCAGTGAGGGCCGAGGGTCCGGACTAGCGGGACCTCCCGAGCAGTACTTC.